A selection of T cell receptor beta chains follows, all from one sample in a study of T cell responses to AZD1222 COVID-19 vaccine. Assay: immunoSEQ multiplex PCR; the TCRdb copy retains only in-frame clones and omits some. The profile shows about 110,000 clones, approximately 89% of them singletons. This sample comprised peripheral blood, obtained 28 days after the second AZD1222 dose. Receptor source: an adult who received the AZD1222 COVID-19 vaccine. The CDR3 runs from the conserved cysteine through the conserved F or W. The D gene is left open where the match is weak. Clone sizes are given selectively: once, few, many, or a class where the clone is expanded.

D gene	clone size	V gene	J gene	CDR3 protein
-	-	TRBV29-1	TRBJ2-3	CSARGAYTDTQYF
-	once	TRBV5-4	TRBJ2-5	CASSFAAQETQYF
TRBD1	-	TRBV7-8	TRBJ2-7	CASSPGQVSYEQYF
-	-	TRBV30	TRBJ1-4	CAWNRGNNEKLFF
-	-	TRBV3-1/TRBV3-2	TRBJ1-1	CASPRAEAFF
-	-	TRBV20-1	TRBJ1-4	CSASSGGDEKLFF
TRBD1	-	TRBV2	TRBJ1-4	CATQGQGAVGGGKLFF
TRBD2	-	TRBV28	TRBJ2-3	CASASGGGTDTQYF
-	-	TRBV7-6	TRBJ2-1	CASSPYADPVENEQFF
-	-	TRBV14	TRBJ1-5	CASAGTPNQPQHF
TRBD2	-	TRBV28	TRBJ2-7	CASSPPGGYRYEQYF
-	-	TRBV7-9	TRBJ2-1	CASSLGTTNEQFF
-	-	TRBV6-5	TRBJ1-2	CASRLDTNYGYTF
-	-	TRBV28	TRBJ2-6	CASSSVGGRGANVLTF